This TCR beta chain emerged from a study of T-cell reconstitution after alpha-beta-depleted transplantation in children. As concerns this clonotype: Its antigen is not identified.

Unique molecular identifiers were incorporated when the TCRbeta library was constructed. TCRdb re-analysed the PCR reads in MiXCR, keeping a single row per CDR3 protein. The sample has about 640,000 distinct CDR3 sequences, 13% seen once; the top ten hold approximately 2.1%. Germline V lookup: CDR1 SGHDN, CDR2 FVKESK. With V trimmed by 4 bases and J by 3 bases, 3 bases remained unmatched. The CDR3 is 14 amino acids. Study results and limitations: T-cell counts and diversity at one year post-transplant came mainly from newly produced T cells.

The sample in question was PBMCs, mostly from graft donor cells, obtained 360 days after TCRalphabeta/CD19-depleted stem cell transplant. This clonotype originated in a male patient aged 10-17 years who had a stem cell transplant for acute myeloid leukemia, so the T cells may come from the graft donor. The rearrangement joins TRBV14 to TRBJ2-7, with 10 nucleotides matching TRBD2. The CDR3 coding sequence is TGTGCCAGCAGCCGGACTAGCGGACACTACGAGCAGTACTTC. It is translated as CASSRTSGHYEQYF. The full variable domain, its missing parts supplied by reference TRBV14 and TRBJ2-7, is EAGVTQFPSHSVIEKGQTVTLRCDPISGHDNLYWYRRVMGKEIKFLLHFVKESKQDESGMPNNRFLAERTGGTYSTLKVQPAELEDSGVYFCASSRTSGHYEQYFGPGTRLTVT.